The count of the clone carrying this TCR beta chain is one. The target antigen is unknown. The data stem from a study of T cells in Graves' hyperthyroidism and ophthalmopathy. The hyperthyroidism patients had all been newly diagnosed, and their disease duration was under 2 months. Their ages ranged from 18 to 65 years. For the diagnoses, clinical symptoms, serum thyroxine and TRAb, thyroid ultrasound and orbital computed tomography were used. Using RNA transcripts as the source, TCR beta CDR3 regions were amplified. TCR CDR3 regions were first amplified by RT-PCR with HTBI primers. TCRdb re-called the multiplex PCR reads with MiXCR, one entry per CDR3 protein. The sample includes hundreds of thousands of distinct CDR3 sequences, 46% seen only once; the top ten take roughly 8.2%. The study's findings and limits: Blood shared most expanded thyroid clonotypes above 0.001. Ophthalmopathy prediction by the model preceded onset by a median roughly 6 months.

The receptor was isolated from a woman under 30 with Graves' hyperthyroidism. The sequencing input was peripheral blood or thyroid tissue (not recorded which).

The CDR3: CASSPETGGLQPQHF. In DNA, the CDR3 is TGTGCCAGCTCACCGGAGACAGGGGGCCTTCAGCCCCAGCATTTT. This rearrangement joins TRBV11-2 to TRBJ1-5; 10 bases fit TRBD1. Trimming took 8 bases from V and 6 from J; bases not matched to a gene: 10. This CDR3 comprises 15 residues. Germline V CDR1 and CDR2: SGHAT, FQNNGV.